Below are 13 T cell receptor beta chains sequenced from a single sample in a study of blood T cell repertoires in COVID-19. Produced via immunoSEQ multiplex PCR; TCRdb's table is partial and in-frame only. The table shows fewer than 80,000 clones, with 89% occurring only once. The sample consisted of peripheral blood. The receptors stem from a woman between 45 and 60 years old with active COVID-19.

The chain employs TRBV5-1 and TRBJ1-1; unclear D gene. V was pared by 5 bases and J by 6 bases, with 14 bases between. Germline CDR1 reads SGHRS; CDR2 reads YFSETQ. This CDR3 is 13 amino acids long. For the CDR3, the DNA is TGCGCCAGCAGTTCACCAGGTGCCCCTGAAGCTTTCTTT. This sequence encodes CASSSPGAPEAFF.

The rearrangement uses TRBV2 and TRBJ2-7, with TRBD1 as a possible D gene (6 bases). V lost 3 bases and J lost 10, with 13 bases in between. Germline V gene data show CDR1 as SNHLY and CDR2 as FYNNEI. The CDR3 spans 12 residues. CDR3 amino acids: CASSDPPGTQYF. CDR3 bases: TGTGCCAGCAGTGATCCCCCCGGGACACAGTACTTC.

The chain combines TRBV3-1 (or the pseudogene TRBV3-2) with TRBJ2-7; a weak D match, TRBD2 (5 bases). V shed 0 bases and J shed 3 bases, with 6 bases lying between them. The CDR3 is made up of 13 amino acids. In germline, CDR1 is LGHDT, CDR2 YNNKEL (reference sequence). For the CDR3, the DNA is TGTGCCAGCAGCCAAGACACTAGCTACGAGCAGTACTTC. Protein product: CASSQDTSYEQYF.

This clone turned up a few times. V usage is TRBV25-1 and J usage is TRBJ2-1; TRBD2 aligns across 8 bases. This CDR3 has 16 amino acids. The ends lost 9 bases at V and 4 bases at J; junction bases unmatched: 14. Germline V gene sequence: CDR1 MGHDK, CDR2 SYGVNS. This chain's CDR3 is CASGPVYSGKYNEQFF. CDR3 nucleotide sequence: TGTGCCAGTGGTCCCGTATATAGCGGGAAGTACAATGAGCAGTTCTTC.

As DNA, the CDR3 is TGTGCCAGCAGCCTCCGAGCGGGAGAGACCCAGTACTTC. Its translation: CASSLRAGETQYF. The V call is TRBV3-1 (or the pseudogene TRBV3-2), the J call TRBJ2-5; tentative D call: TRBD2 (6 bases). CDR1 LGHDT and CDR2 YNNKEL come from the germline V gene (reference sequence). Trimming removed 4 bases at V and 4 bases at J, with 10 bases between. This CDR3 comprises 13 residues.

The chain recombines TRBV25-1 with TRBJ1-1, with D possibly TRBD1 on 5 matching bases. CDR1 MGHDK and CDR2 SYGVNS come from the germline V gene. Trimming stripped 6 bases from V and 2 bases from J, with 7 bases between. This CDR3 has 12 amino acids. The chain's CDR3 is CASRQGNTEAFF. Here the CDR3 DNA reads TGTGCCAGCAGGCAGGGTAACACTGAAGCTTTCTTT.

This clone was recorded only once. The rearrangement uses TRBV2 and TRBJ1-5; no reliable D call. V lost 3 bases and J lost 1, with 4 bases in between. The CDR3 consists of 13 residues. Germline V gives CDR1 SNHLY, CDR2 FYNNEI. The CDR3 region is CASSEESNQPQHF. Here the CDR3 DNA reads TGTGCCAGCAGTGAGGAGAGCAATCAGCCCCAGCATTTT.

The V and J genes are TRBV19 and TRBJ2-1; TRBD2 aligns across 13 bases. Trimming at V came to 6 bases and at J to 10 bases, leaving 6 bases not matched to a gene. CDR3 size: 14 residues. CDR1 LNHDA and CDR2 SQIVND come from the germline V gene (reference sequence). The CDR3 protein is CASRLAGGPREQFF. DNA for the CDR3: TGTGCCAGTAGACTAGCGGGAGGGCCCAGGGAGCAGTTCTTC.

The chain is built from TRBV30 and TRBJ1-1; 7 nucleotides line up with TRBD1. This CDR3 spans 12 amino acids. The germline CDR1 and CDR2 sequences are GTSNPN and SVGIG (reference sequence). V trimming: 7 bases; J trimming: 5 bases; junction bases outside the gene matches: 7. Here the CDR3 reads CAFTTGNTEAFF. The CDR3 DNA sequence: TGTGCCTTCACGACAGGGAATACTGAAGCTTTCTTT.

J is TRBJ2-3 and V is TRBV9, with a tentative D call TRBD1 (6 bases). V lost 7 bases to trimming and J lost 5 bases, with 23 bases between them. This CDR3 is built from 16 residues. The germline gives CDR1 SGDLS, CDR2 YYNGEE. The chain's CDR3 is CASERGRDKALDTQYF. CDR3 bases: TGTGCCAGCGAAAGGGGAAGGGACAAAGCTTTAGATACGCAGTATTTT. Full variable domain (outside the CDR3, taken from reference TRBV9 and TRBJ2-3): DSGVTQTPKHLITATGQRVTLRCSPRSGDLSVYWYQQSLDQGLQFLIQYYNGEERAKGNILERFSAQQFPDLHSELNLSSLELGDSALYFCASERGRDKALDTQYFGPGTRLTVL.

This rearrangement joins TRBV5-4 to TRBJ1-1; D remains ambiguous. The CDR3 totals 13 residues. Germline V lookup: CDR1 SGHNT, CDR2 YYREEE (reference sequence). Deletions cut 4 bases from V and 1 base from J, with 8 bases between. CDR3 amino acids: CASSGHGNTEAFF. The CDR3 DNA is TGTGCCAGCAGCGGTCACGGGAACACTGAAGCTTTCTTT.

The V gene is TRBV5-1, the J gene TRBJ2-1; 9 bases align to TRBD2. The CDR3 is made up of 17 amino acids. Germline V CDR1 and CDR2: SGHRS, YFSETQ. V shed 0 bases, J shed 0 bases, and the junction held 4 bases outside the gene matches. CDR3 loop: CASSLELAGSSYNEQFF. In nucleotides, the CDR3 is TGCGCCAGCAGCTTGGAGCTAGCGGGGAGCTCCTACAATGAGCAGTTCTTC.

This chain connects TRBV5-1 to TRBJ1-2, with 8 bases fitting TRBD1. The germline V gene has CDR1 SGHRS and CDR2 YFSETQ. V was clipped by 4 bases and J by 8 bases; unmatched bases: 10. CDR3 length: 14 amino acids. This CDR3 reads CASSPGQAFRGYTF. CDR3 DNA sequence: TGCGCCAGCAGCCCGGGACAGGCGTTTAGGGGCTACACCTTC.